This TCR beta chain originates from a study of cytomegalovirus exposure and HLA in healthy donors. Study-wide findings and caveats: There were 164 TCR beta chains listed as cytomegalovirus-associated.

The assay was immunoSEQ multiplex PCR, and TCRdb's table has in-frame clones only and misses some. The table includes 150,000 to 200,000 clones, around four fifths detected once. The CDR3 covers 15 residues. Germline V gene data show CDR1 as SEHNR and CDR2 as FQNEAQ (reference sequence). The V segment lost 5 bases and the J segment 3 bases; nucleotides outside the gene matches: 9. The donors were part of the validation cohort of 100 to 150 subjects. That cohort was separate from the first cohort, which comprised about 730 subjects. This clone was recorded only once. Its antigen is not identified. The sequencing sample was made of PBMCs. The source is a man aged 25-45 years in good health and CMV-seropositive. The V and J genes are TRBV7-9 and TRBJ2-7, with 8 nucleotides matching TRBD2. DNA for the CDR3: TGTGCCAGCAGCCCTCAGCGGGGGAAGGTCTACGAGCAGTACTTC. Its translation: CASSPQRGKVYEQYF.